A single sample gave rise to the 4 T cell receptor beta chains below, sequenced in a study of CD8+ T cells in alopecia areata. In each case, RNA was isolated and then reverse transcribed into cDNA as the sequencing template. Assay used: immunoSEQ multiplex PCR; TCRdb lists only in-frame clones, some missing. The sample contains approximately 180,000 clones, approximately 70% of which appear only once. The sequenced sample was CD8+ T cells sorted from blood, obtained at week 0. Receptors were obtained from a human donor with alopecia areata.

J is TRBJ1-5 and V is TRBV23-1; the D is unclear. TRBV23-1 carries the ORF label, with uncertain function. Trimming removed 4 bases from V and 7 bases from J, with 5 bases in between. This CDR3 region has 11 residues. The CDR3 DNA reads as TGCGCCAGCAGTCCTAACCAGCCCCAGCATTTT. Protein sequence: CASSPNQPQHF.

J is TRBJ2-5 and V is TRBV9; no clear D. The CDR3 is 14 amino acids. Per the germline V gene, CDR1 is SGDLS and CDR2 is YYNGEE. V was trimmed by 0 bases and J by 1 base, leaving 7 bases between them. Here the CDR3 DNA reads TGTGCCAGCAGCGTAGCTTCAAGCCAAGAGACCCAGTACTTC. Amino acid sequence: CASSVASSQETQYF.

J is TRBJ2-3 and V is TRBV4-1, with D uncertain. The germline gives CDR1 MGHRA, CDR2 YSYEKL. The CDR3 consists of 13 residues. V dropped 1 base and J dropped 6 bases, with 8 bases sitting between them. The CDR3: CASSQVEKDTQYF. The CDR3 DNA sequence: TGCGCCAGCAGCCAAGTAGAGAAGGATACGCAGTATTTT.

For the CDR3, the DNA is TGCAGCGTTGATGGGTTGGAGCAGGGCCCCTACGAGCAGTACTTC. Its translation: CSVDGLEQGPYEQYF. The V gene is TRBV29-1, the J gene TRBJ2-7, with D tentatively TRBD1 (5 bases). CDR3 length equals 15 residues. CDR1 SQVTM and CDR2 ANQGSEA come from the germline V gene. V was shortened by 3 bases and J by 2 bases, with 17 bases between the two germline ends.